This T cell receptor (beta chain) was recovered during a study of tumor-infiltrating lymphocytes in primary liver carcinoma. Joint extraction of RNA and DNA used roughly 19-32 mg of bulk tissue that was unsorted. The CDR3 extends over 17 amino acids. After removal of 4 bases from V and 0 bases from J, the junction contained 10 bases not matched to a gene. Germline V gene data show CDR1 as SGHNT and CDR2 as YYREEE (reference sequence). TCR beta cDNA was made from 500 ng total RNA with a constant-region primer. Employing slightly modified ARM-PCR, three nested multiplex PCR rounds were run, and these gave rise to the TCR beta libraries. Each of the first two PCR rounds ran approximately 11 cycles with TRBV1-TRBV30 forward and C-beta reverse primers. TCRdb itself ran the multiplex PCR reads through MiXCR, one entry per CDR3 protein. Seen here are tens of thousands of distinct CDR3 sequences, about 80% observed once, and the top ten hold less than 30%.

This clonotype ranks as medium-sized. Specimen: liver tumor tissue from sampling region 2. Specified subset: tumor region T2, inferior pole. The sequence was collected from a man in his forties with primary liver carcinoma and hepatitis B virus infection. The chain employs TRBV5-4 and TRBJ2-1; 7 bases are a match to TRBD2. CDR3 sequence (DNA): TGTGCCAGCAGCCCCGAAGCGGGAACAAGCTCCTACAATGAGCAGTTCTTC. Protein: CASSPEAGTSSYNEQFF.